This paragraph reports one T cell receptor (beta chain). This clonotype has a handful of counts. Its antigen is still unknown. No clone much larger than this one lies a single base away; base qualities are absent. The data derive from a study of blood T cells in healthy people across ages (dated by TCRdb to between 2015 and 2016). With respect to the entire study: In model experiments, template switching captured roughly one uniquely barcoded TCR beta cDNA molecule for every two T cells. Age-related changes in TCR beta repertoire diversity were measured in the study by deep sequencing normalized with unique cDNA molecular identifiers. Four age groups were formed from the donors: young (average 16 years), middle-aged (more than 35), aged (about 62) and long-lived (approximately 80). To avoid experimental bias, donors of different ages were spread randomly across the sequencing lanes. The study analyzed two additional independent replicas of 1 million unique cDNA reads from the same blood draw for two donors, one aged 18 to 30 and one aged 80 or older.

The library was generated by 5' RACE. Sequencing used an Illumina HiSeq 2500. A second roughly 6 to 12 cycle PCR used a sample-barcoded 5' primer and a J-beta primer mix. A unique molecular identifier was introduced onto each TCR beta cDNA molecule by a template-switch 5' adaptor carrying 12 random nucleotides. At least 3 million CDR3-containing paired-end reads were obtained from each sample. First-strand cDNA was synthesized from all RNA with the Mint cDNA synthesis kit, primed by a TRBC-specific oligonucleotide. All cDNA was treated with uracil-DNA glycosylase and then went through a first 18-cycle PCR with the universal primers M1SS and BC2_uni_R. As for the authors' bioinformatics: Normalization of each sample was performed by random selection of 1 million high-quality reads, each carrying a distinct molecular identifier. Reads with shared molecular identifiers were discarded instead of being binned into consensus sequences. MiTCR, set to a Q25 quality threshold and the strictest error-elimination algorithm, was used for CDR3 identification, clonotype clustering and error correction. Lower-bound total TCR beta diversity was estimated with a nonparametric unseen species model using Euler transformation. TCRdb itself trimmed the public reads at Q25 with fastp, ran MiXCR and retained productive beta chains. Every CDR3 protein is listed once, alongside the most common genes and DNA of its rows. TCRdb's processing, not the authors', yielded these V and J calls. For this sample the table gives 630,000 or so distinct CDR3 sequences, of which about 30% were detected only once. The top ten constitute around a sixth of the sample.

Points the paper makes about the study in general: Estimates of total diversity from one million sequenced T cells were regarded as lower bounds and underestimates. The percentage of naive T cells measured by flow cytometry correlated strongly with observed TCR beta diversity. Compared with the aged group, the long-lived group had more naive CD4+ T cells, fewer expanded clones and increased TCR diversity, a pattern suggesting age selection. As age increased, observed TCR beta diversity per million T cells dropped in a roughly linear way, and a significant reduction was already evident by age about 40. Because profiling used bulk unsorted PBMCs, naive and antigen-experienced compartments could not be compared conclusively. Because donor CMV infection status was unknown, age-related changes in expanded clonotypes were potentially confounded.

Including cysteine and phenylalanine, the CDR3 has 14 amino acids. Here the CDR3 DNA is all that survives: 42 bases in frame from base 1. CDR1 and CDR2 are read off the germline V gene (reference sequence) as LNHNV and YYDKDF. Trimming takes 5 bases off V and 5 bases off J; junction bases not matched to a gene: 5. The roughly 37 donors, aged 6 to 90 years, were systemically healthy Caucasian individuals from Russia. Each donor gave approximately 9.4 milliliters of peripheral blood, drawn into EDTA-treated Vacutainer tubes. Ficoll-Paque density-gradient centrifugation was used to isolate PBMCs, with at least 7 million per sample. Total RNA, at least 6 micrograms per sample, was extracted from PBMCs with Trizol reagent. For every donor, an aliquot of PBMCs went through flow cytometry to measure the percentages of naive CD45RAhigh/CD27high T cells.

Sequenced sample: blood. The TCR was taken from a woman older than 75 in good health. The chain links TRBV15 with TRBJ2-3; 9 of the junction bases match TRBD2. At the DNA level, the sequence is TGTGCCACCAGCCGCGGGGGGGCCGAAGATACGCAGTATTTT. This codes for CATSRGGAEDTQYF.